The present entry profiles one TCR beta chain with its context. The sample comes from a study of technical replicates of blood from a handful of donors. Measured with immunoSEQ multiplex PCR; TCRdb has only the in-frame clones, and not every one. This table holds some 78,000 clones, 94% found once. Losses at the gene ends were 3 bases for V and 3 bases for J; bases not matched to a gene: 10. CDR3 size: 17 residues. Per germline, CDR1 MDHEN and CDR2 SYDVKM. This TCR was sampled from a human donor in good health. This chain joins TRBV28 and TRBJ2-3; 9 nucleotides align to TRBD1. The sequenced sample consisted of T cells isolated from PBMCs. CDR3: CASSFRWGTGPTDTQYF. CDR3 DNA sequence: TGTGCCAGCAGTTTCCGATGGGGGACAGGGCCAACAGATACGCAGTATTTT.